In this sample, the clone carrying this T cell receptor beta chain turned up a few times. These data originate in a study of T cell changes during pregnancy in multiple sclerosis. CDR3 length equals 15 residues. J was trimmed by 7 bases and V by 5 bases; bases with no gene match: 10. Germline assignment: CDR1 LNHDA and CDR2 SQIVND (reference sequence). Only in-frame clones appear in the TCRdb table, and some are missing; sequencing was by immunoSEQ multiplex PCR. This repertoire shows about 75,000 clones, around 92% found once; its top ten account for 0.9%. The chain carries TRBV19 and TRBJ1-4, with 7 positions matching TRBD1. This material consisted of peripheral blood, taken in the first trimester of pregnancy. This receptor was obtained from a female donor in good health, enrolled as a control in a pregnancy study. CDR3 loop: CASSGTTGPPEKLFF. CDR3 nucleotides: TGTGCCAGTAGTGGAACGACAGGGCCCCCTGAAAAACTGTTTTTT.